This TCR beta chain was obtained from a study of blood T cell repertoires in COVID-19 (dated by TCRdb to about 2020). As for the study more broadly: Samples from collaborators originated in the United States, Italy and Spain and spanned both the acute and convalescent phases of COVID-19. The dataset comprised deeply sampled blood TCRbeta repertoires from subjects exposed to, actively infected with, or recovered from COVID-19. The sample metadata nearly always contained a de-identified subject ID, COVID-19 status, age in years and sex. A freely available public database, intended as a resource for researchers studying the immune response to SARS-CoV-2, is where the repertoires were released. Where available, HLA class I and class II types were obtained from metadata supplied by the sample provider rather than from assay-based typing. The material from the prospective study consisted of cDNA or gDNA derived from T cells, B-cell-depleted T cells, or PBMCs. The samples were drawn from two sources: the first 160 participants of the ongoing ImmuneRACE study, and 950 to 1,500 subjects contributed by 6 global collaborators.

Study-level results and caveats: Clinical and demographic metadata were provided uncurated, with the amount varying by source and participant.

As regards this clone: The target of this receptor is not known. No clone much larger than this one lies a single base away; base qualities are absent.

Another Seattle source contributed samples from volunteer blood donors who had recovered from COVID-19. Collaborating institutions collected whole blood in K2EDTA tubes following their own protocols. For TCRbeta analysis, collaborators shipped samples in one of three forms: frozen whole blood, isolated PBMCs, or DNA extracted from either of those sample types. TCRbeta CDR3 regions were amplified from genomic DNA by means of the immunoSEQ Assay, a bias-controlled multiplex PCR. As for how the authors treated the data: Nucleated cell counts per sample were estimated from amplification of reference gene primers within the assay. To quantify the absolute abundance of each unique TCRbeta CDR3 rearrangement, sequence reads were collapsed and filtered. For each sample, productive Simpson clonality was calculated as the square root of Simpson's diversity index over productive rearrangements. What TCRdb holds here is the immuneACCESS table cut down to in-frame rearrangements. Part of the clones is not present; checked against another copy, under half of the missing clones reflect an unresolved V gene, and the others are unexplained. D and trimming were read from the DNA, whereas the V and J calls and clone size are those reported in that table. The sample table contains 250,000 or so clones; only one count was recorded for over 80% of them. The ten largest account for 1.5% to 1.9% of the sample.

Measured from the cysteine to the phenylalanine, the CDR3 is 22 residues long. Here the CDR3 DNA is all that survives: 66 bases in frame from base 1. Relative to germline, V is missing 5 bases and J is missing 4 bases, with 28 bases of the junction outside any gene match. Looking up the germline V gene (reference sequence) yields CDR1 MNHNY and CDR2 SVGAGI. Sequenced input: peripheral blood. This receptor was taken from a woman between 35 and 50 years old who had recovered from COVID-19. This sequence uses TRBV6-6 and TRBJ2-1; 8 of the junction bases match TRBD2. In nucleotides, the sequence is TGTGCCAGCAGTCCGGGGGGGGGAGCCGGAATTTCTGGTCCACTTAAATACAATGAGCAGTTCTTC. It encodes CASSPGGGAGISGPLKYNEQFF.